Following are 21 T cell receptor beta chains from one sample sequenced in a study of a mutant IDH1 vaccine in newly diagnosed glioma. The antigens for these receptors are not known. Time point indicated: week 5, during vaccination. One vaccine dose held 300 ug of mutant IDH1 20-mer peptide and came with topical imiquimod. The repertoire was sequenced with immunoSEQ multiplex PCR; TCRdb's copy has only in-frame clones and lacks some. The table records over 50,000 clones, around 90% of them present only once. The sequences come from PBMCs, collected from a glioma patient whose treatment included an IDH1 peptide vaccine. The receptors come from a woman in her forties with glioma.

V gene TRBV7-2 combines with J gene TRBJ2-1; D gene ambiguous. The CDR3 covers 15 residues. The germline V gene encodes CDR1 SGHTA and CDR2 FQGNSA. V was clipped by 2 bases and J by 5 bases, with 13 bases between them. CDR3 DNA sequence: TGTGCCAGCAGCTTAACTATCACCGGTGACAATGAGCAGTTCTTC. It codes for CASSLTITGDNEQFF.

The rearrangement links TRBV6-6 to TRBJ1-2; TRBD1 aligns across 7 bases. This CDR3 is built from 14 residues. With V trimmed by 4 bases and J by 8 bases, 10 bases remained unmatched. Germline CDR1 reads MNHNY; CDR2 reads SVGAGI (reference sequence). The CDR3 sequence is CASSSGQFLKGYTF. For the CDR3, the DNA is TGTGCCAGCAGTTCGGGACAGTTCTTAAAGGGCTACACCTTC.

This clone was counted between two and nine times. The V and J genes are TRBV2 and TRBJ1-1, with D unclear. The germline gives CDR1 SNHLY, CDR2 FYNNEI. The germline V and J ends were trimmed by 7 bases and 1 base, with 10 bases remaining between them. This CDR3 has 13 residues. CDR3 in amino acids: CASINLPNTEAFF. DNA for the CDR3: TGTGCCAGCATAAACCTCCCGAACACTGAAGCTTTCTTT.

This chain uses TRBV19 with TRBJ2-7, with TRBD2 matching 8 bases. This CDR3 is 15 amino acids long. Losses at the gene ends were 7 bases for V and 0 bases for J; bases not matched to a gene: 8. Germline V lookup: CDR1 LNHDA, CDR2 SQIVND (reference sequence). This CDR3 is CASTRQAGGSYEQYF. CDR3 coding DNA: TGTGCCAGTACCCGGCAGGCGGGAGGCTCCTACGAGCAGTACTTC.

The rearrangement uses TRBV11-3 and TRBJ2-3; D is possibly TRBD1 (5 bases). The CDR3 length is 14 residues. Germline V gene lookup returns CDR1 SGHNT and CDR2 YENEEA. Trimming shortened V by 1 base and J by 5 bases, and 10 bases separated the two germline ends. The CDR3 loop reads CASSLGTQGDTQYF. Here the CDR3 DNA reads TGTGCCAGCAGCTTAGGCACCCAGGGAGATACGCAGTATTTT.

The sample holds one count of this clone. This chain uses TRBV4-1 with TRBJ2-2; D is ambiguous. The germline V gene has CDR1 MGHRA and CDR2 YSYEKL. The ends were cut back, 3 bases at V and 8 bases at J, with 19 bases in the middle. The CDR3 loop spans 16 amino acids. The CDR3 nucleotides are TGCGCCAGCAGCCAGGGCGTTACAGCTCGTACTGGGGAGCTGTTTTTT. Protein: CASSQGVTARTGELFF.

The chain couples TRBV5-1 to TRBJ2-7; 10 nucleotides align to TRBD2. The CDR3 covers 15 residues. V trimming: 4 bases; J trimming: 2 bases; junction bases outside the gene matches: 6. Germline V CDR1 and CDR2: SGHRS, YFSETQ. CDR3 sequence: CASSDPSGGAYEQYF. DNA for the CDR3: TGCGCCAGCAGCGATCCCAGCGGGGGGGCCTACGAGCAGTACTTC.

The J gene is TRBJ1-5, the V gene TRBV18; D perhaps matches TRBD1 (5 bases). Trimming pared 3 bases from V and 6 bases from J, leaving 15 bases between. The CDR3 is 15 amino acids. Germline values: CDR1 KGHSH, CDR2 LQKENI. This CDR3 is CASSPSTGPIQPQHF. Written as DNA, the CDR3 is TGTGCCAGCTCACCCTCGACGGGGCCCATTCAGCCCCAGCATTTT.

The DNA for the CDR3 is TGTGCCAGCAGCTTGGGGCAGGGGACCCTCTCTGGGGCCAACGTCCTGACTTTC. The encoded protein is CASSLGQGTLSGANVLTF. The chain employs TRBV5-4 and TRBJ2-6; possibly TRBD1 for D (6 bases). The length of the CDR3 is 18 residues. Deletions cut 0 bases from V and 0 bases from J, with 13 bases between. The germline V gene has CDR1 SGHNT and CDR2 YYREEE (reference sequence).

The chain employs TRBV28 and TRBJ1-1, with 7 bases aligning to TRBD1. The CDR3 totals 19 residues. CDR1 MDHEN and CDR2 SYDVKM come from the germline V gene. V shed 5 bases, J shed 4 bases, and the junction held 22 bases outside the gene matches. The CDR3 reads CASSKSNLKTGWGGTEAFF. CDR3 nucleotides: TGTGCCAGCAGTAAATCGAACTTAAAGACAGGGTGGGGAGGCACTGAAGCTTTCTTT.

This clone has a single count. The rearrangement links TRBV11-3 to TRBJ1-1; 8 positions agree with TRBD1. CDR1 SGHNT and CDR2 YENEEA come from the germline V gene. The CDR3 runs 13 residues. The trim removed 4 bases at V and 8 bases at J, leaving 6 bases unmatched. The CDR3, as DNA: TGTGCCAGCAGCTGGAACCAGGGGGCAGAAGCTTTCTTT. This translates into CASSWNQGAEAFF.

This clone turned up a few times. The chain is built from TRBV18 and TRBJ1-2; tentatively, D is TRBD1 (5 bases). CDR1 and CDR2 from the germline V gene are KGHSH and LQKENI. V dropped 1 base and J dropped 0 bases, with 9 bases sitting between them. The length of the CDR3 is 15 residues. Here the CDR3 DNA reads TGTGCCAGCTCACCACAGGGGACGACTAACTATGGCTACACCTTC. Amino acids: CASSPQGTTNYGYTF. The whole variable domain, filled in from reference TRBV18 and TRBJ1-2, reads NAGVMQNPRHLVRRRGQEARLRCSPMKGHSHVYWYRQLPEEGLKFMVYLQKENIIDESGMPKERFSAEFPKEGPSILRIQQVVRGDSAAYFCASSPQGTTNYGYTFGSGTRLTVV.

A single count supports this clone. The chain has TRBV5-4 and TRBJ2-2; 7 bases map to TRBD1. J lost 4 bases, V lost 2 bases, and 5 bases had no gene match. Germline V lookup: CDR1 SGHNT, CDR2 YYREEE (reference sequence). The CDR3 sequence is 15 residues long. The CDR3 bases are TGTGCCAGCAGCTTCCGGGACAGACCCACCGGGGAGCTGTTTTTT. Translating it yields CASSFRDRPTGELFF. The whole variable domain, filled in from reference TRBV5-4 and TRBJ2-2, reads ETGVTQSPTHLIKTRGQQVTLRCSSQSGHNTVSWYQQALGQGPQFIFQYYREEENGRGNFPPRFSGLQFPNYSSELNVNALELDDSALYLCASSFRDRPTGELFFGEGSRLTVL.

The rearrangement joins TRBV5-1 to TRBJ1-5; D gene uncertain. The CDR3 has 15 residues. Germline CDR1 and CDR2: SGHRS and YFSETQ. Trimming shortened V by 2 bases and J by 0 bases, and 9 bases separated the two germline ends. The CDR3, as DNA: TGCGCCAGCAGCTTTCGTGGAAATAGCAATCAGCCCCAGCATTTT. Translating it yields CASSFRGNSNQPQHF.

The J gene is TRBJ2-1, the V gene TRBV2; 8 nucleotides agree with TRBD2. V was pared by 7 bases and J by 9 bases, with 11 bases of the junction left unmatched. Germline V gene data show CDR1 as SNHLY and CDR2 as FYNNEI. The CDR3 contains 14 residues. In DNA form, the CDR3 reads TGTGCCAGCACCACGGGAGGGCGGTGGGTTGAGCAGTTCTTC. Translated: CASTTGGRWVEQFF.

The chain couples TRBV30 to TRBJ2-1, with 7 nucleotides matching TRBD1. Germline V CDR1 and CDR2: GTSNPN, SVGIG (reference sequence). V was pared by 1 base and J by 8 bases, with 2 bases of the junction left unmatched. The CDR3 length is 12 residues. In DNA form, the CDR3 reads TGTGCCTGGAGTGACAGGGGAGATGAGCAGTTCTTC. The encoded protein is CAWSDRGDEQFF.

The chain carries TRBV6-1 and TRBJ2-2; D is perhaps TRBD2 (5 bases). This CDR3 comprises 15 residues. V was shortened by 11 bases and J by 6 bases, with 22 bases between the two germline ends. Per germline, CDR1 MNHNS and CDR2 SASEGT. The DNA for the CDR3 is TGTGCCGGAACCCGCGGGCCCAGCGGATCCGGGGAGCTGTTTTTT. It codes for CAGTRGPSGSGELFF.

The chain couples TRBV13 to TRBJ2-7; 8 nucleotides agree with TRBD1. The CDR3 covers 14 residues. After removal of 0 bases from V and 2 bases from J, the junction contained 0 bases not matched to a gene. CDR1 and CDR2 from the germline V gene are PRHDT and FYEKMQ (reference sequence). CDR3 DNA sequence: TGTGCCAGCAGCTTAGGGGACAGGGCCTACGAGCAGTACTTC. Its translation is CASSLGDRAYEQYF.

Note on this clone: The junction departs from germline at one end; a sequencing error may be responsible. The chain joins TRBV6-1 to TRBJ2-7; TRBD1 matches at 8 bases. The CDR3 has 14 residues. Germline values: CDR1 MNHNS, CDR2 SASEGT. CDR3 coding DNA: TGTGCCAGCAGGGAAGGACAGGGTCTCTACGAGCAGTACTTC. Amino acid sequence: CASREGQGLYEQYF.

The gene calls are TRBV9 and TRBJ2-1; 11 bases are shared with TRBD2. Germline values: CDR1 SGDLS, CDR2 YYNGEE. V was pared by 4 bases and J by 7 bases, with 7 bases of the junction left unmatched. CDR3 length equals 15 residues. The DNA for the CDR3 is TGTGCCAGCAGCCTGACTAGCGGGACATTTAATGAGCAGTTCTTC. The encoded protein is CASSLTSGTFNEQFF.

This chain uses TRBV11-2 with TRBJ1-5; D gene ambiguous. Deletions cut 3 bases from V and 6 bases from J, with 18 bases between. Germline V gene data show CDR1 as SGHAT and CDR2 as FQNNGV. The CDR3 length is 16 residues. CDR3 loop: CASSLGSGSGGQPQHF. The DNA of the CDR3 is TGTGCCAGCAGCTTGGGATCCGGGTCCGGCGGTCAGCCCCAGCATTTT.